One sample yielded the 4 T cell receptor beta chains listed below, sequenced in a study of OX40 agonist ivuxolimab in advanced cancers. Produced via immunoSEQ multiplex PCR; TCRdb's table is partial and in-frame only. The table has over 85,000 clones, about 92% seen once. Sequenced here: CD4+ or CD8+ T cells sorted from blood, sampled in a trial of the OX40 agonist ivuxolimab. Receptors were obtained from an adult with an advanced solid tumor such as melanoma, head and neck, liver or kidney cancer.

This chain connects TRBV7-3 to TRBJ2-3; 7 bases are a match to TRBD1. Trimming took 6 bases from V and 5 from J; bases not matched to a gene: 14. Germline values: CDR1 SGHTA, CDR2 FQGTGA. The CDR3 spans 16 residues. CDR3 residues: CASRDERGRLQDTQYF. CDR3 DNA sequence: TGTGCCAGCAGGGATGAGAGGGGGCGCTTGCAAGATACGCAGTATTTT.

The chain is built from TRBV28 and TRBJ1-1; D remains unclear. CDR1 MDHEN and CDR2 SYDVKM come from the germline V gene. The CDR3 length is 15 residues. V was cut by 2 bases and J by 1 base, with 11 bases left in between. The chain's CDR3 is CASSLVMIGNTEAFF. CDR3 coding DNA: TGTGCCAGCAGTTTAGTAATGATTGGGAACACTGAAGCTTTCTTT.

Written as DNA, the CDR3 is TGTGCCAGCAGCGAGCTAGCGAGTTCCTATTATACGCAGTATTTT. It codes for CASSELASSYYTQYF. The V call is TRBV11-2, the J call TRBJ2-3, with D possibly TRBD2 on 6 matching bases. From germline, CDR1 is SGHAT and CDR2 FQNNGV. The CDR3 runs to 15 residues. Trimming took off 5 bases at V and 7 bases at J, with 19 bases between the two ends.

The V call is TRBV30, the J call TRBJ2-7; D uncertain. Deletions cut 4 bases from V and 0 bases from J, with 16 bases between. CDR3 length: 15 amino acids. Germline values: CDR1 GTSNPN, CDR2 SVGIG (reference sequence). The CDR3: CAWTRKSDSSYEQYF. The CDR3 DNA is TGTGCCTGGACGCGAAAAAGCGATAGCTCCTACGAGCAGTACTTC.